The 11 T cell receptor beta chains listed next were all sequenced from one sample in a study of shared clonotypes between healthy human individuals. Measured with immunoSEQ multiplex PCR; TCRdb has only the in-frame clones, and not every one. The sample lists 1.5 million to 2.5 million clones, about 95% occurring once. Naive CD8 cells lacked CD45RO, underwent positive selection for CCR7 and left out terminally differentiated effector memory CD45RA+ cells. The sequenced sample consisted of naive CD8+ T cells sorted from blood. Receptors were obtained from a man aged 18 to 30 in good health.

The gene calls are TRBV5-1 and TRBJ2-1; D is unclear. CDR1 and CDR2 from the germline V gene are SGHRS and YFSETQ. V lost 2 bases, J lost 7 bases, and 16 bases lay in between. The CDR3 has 15 residues. This CDR3 reads CASSFRQVTVNEQFF. CDR3 nucleotides: TGCGCCAGCAGCTTCCGCCAGGTGACGGTTAATGAGCAGTTCTTC. Full variable domain (rest looked up from reference TRBV5-1 and TRBJ2-1): KAGVTQTPRYLIKTRGQQVTLSCSPISGHRSVSWYQQTPGQGLQFLFEYFSETQRNKGNFPGRFSGRQFSNSRSEMNVSTLELGDSALYLCASSFRQVTVNEQFFGPGTRLTVL.

The chain combines TRBV30 with TRBJ1-6; TRBD1 is a possible D gene (5 bases). In germline, CDR1 is GTSNPN, CDR2 SVGIG (reference sequence). Trimming pared 1 base from V and 8 bases from J, leaving 18 bases between. CDR3 length equals 16 residues. CDR3 residues: CAWSATPRAGDSPLHF. The CDR3 DNA sequence: TGTGCCTGGAGTGCTACTCCCAGGGCTGGGGATTCACCCCTCCACTTT.

Worth noting for this clone: The junction does not match germline at one end; this may be a read error. V gene TRBV5-4 combines with J gene TRBJ2-7, with 10 bases lining up with TRBD1. There are 15 residues in the CDR3. In germline, CDR1 is SGHNT, CDR2 YYREEE (reference sequence). The DNA for the CDR3 is TGCGCCAGCAGCCAGAATAGGGACAGGGGCTACGAGCAGTACTTC. Its translation is CASSQNRDRGYEQYF.

The V and J genes are TRBV7-9 and TRBJ2-3; D may be TRBD1 (6 bases). The CDR3 loop spans 17 amino acids. Germline CDR1 reads SEHNR; CDR2 reads FQNEAQ (reference sequence). Trimming took 2 bases from V and 6 from J, leaving 21 bases between them. The CDR3: CASSLNVGHLSLDTQYF. CDR3 DNA: TGTGCCAGCAGCTTAAATGTGGGACACCTAAGTCTGGATACGCAGTATTTT.

This clone was seen a single time. The chain recombines TRBV5-6 with TRBJ1-1; no firm D call. Trimming left V 0 bases short and J 10 bases short, with 7 bases between. The CDR3 has 11 amino acids. Germline V CDR1 and CDR2: SGHDT, YYEEEE. CDR3 residues: CASSLGEGAFF. CDR3 coding DNA: TGTGCCAGCAGCTTGGGGGAAGGAGCTTTCTTT.

The V call is TRBV5-6, the J call TRBJ2-2, with no clear D. This CDR3 has 13 amino acids. Germline V lookup: CDR1 SGHDT, CDR2 YYEEEE. V lost 2 bases to trimming and J lost 3 bases, with 5 bases between them. CDR3 bases: TGTGCCAGCAGCTTAGAGTACACCGGGGAGCTGTTTTTT. It is translated as CASSLEYTGELFF.

Points on this clone: At one end the junction does not follow the germline gene, possibly because of a read error. The chain employs TRBV7-7 and TRBJ2-5; 9 nucleotides align to TRBD1. From germline, CDR1 is SSHAT and CDR2 FNYEAQ (reference sequence). The CDR3 is 15 amino acids. The CDR3 sequence is CASSLVTGGLETQYF. The DNA for the CDR3 is TGTGCTAGCAGCTTAGTAACAGGGGGCCTCGAGACCCAGTACTTC. Variable domain in full (rest from reference TRBV7-7 and TRBJ2-5): GAGVSQSPRYKVTKRGQDVTLRCDPISSHATLYWYQQALGQGPEFLTYFNYEAQPDKSGLPSDRFSAERPEGSISTLTIQRTEQRDSAMYRCASSLVTGGLETQYFGPGTRLLVL.

This clone was observed a single time. The V gene is TRBV30, the J gene TRBJ1-5; D gene unclear. From germline, CDR1 is GTSNPN and CDR2 SVGIG (reference sequence). The CDR3 has 15 amino acids. V lost 0 bases and J lost 0, with 9 bases in between. In nucleotides, the CDR3 is TGTGCCTGGAGTGTACAAGTGGATAGCAATCAGCCCCAGCATTTT. This encodes CAWSVQVDSNQPQHF.

The chain links TRBV7-8 to TRBJ2-7, with TRBD2 matching over 14 bases. J was trimmed by 3 bases and V by 1 base; bases with no gene match: 2. The CDR3 loop spans 16 amino acids. The germline V gene encodes CDR1 SGHVS and CDR2 FQNEAQ. The chain's CDR3 is CASSLGTSGGFYEQYF. The DNA of the CDR3 is TGTGCCAGCAGCTTAGGGACTAGCGGGGGGTTCTACGAGCAGTACTTC.

The chain combines TRBV5-4 with TRBJ2-5; D might be TRBD1 (5 bases). Germline loops: CDR1 SGHNT, CDR2 YYREEE (reference sequence). The CDR3 is 16 residues long. With 0 bases removed from V and 0 bases from J, the gap between germline ends came to 12 bases. The CDR3 region has the DNA TGTGCCAGCAGCTTGGGTGACAGAGAAAACCAAGAGACCCAGTACTTC. Translating it yields CASSLGDRENQETQYF.

The J gene is TRBJ2-7, the V gene TRBV20-1; the match to TRBD1 covers 8 bases. The CDR3 runs to 10 residues. V trimming: 5 bases; J trimming: 7 bases; junction bases outside the gene matches: 1. The germline CDR1 and CDR2 sequences are DFQATT and SNEGSKA (reference sequence). The CDR3 reads CSAHRGEQYF. The CDR3 DNA follows: TGCAGTGCTCACAGGGGGGAGCAGTACTTC.